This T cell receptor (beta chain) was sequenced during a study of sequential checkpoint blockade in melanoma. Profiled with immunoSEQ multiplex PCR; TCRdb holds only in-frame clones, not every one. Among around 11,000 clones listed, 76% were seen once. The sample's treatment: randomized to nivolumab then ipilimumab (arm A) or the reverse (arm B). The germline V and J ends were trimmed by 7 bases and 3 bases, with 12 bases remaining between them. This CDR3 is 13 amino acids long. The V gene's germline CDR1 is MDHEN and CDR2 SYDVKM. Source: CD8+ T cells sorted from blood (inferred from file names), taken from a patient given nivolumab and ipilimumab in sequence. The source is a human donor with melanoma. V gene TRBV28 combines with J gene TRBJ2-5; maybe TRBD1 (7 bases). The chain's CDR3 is CASTRGTEETQYF. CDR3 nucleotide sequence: TGTGCCAGCACCCGGGGGACAGAAGAGACCCAGTACTTC.